This TCR beta chain was sequenced for a study of blood T cell repertoires in COVID-19. Study-level background: The origin of the acute and convalescent COVID-19 samples was the United States, Italy and Spain.

The germline V gene has CDR1 MRHNA and CDR2 SNTAGT. This CDR3 has 16 residues. The V segment lost 3 bases and the J segment 5 bases; nucleotides outside the gene matches: 11. Methods used by the authors: Nucleated cell number was recorded as an estimate derived from reference gene primer amplification. Assay: immunoSEQ multiplex PCR; the TCRdb copy retains only in-frame clones and omits some. V and J calls and clone size come straight from that table; D and trimming were deduced from the DNA. Altogether roughly 150,000 clones are present, more than 75% being singletons, with the ten largest covering over 4%.

The chain joins TRBV6-4 to TRBJ2-3; TRBD2 matches at 7 bases. This TCR came from a woman in her forties or fifties with acute or convalescent COVID-19. The source material was peripheral blood. The CDR3 DNA reads TGTGCCAGCAGTGATACTTTCGGCGGGGGACGAGATACGCAGTATTTT. This sequence encodes CASSDTFGGGRDTQYF.